This entry is about one TCR beta chain. Its antigen is undetermined. A much larger clone lies one base from this, so it may be a read error. Selected positively for CCR7 and CD45RO-negative, naive CD8 cells excluded terminally differentiated effector memory CD45RA+ cells. These data are taken from a study of shared clonotypes between healthy human individuals. General study findings and limits: Clonotypes shared by all four sorted-subset donors had higher generation probabilities than non-shared clonotypes. Clonotype sharing across several donors was observed for 5% to 6.5% of naive CD4 clonotypes.

Trimming stripped 6 bases from V and 5 bases from J, with 8 bases between. Germline V CDR1 and CDR2: SGHDT, YYEEEE. The CDR3 has 11 residues. Sequencing was performed with immunoSEQ multiplex PCR; in TCRdb, only in-frame clones are kept and a portion is missing. The table shows about 2,200,000 clones, with approximately 94% occurring only once. This chain connects TRBV5-6 to TRBJ2-5; D not resolved. This clonotype was obtained from a man between 18 and 29 years old in good health. Some clones in this sample may be carry-over from other donors' samples. The specimen was naive CD8+ T cells from PBMCs. Here the CDR3 DNA reads TGTGCCAGCACTTTGGGGGAGACCCAGTACTTC. It codes for CASTLGETQYF.